These 11 T cell receptor beta chains were sequenced from one sample in a study of T cell repertoires in cytomegalovirus infection. TCRdb re-analysed the reads in MiXCR, keeping a single row per CDR3 protein. The sample has fewer than 200,000 distinct CDR3 sequences; about a fifth are singletons. Antigens for these TCRs are unknown. Sequences were derived from CD8+ T cells from cultured PBMCs, sampled from culture after CMV antigen stimulation. These receptors were obtained from a human donor in good health (CMV status not recorded). Some clones in this sample may be carry-over from other donors' samples.

This clonotype occurred a few times. This chain joins TRBV6-5 and TRBJ2-7; D is possibly TRBD1 (6 bases). CDR3 length equals 14 residues. V was trimmed by 5 bases and J by 4 bases, leaving 15 bases between them. Germline values: CDR1 MNHEY, CDR2 SVGAGI. The CDR3 DNA reads as TGTGCCAGCAGTGACCAGGGGAGTACGTACGAGCAGTACTTC. Amino acid sequence: CASSDQGSTYEQYF.

On this clonotype itself: Its ends do not fully match the called genes, so a read error is possible. The chain is built from TRBV10-3 and TRBJ2-7, with D maybe TRBD1 (7 bases). The germline V gene has CDR1 ENHRY and CDR2 SYGVKD. The CDR3 length is 14 residues. Written as DNA, the CDR3 is TGTGCCATCGGTGACGGAGGGGGCTGGGACGAGCAGTACTTC. Translating gives CAIGDGGGWDEQYF.

This clonotype showed up just a few times. The chain carries TRBV12-3 or TRBV12-4 and TRBJ2-3; D may be TRBD1 or TRBD2 (5 bases each). V lost 3 bases and J 2 bases, leaving 15 bases between the germline ends. The CDR3 length is 16 residues. The CDR3 DNA is TGTGCCAGCAGTTTTACGGGGCCCTCGTACACAGATACGCAGTATTTT. Its protein is CASSFTGPSYTDTQYF.

This clonotype showed up many times. The V gene is TRBV10-3, the J gene TRBJ1-4; D not resolved. V gave up 3 bases and J gave up 6 bases, with 14 bases separating them. This CDR3 spans 15 amino acids. Per germline, CDR1 ENHRY and CDR2 SYGVKD. For the CDR3, the DNA is TGTGCCATCAGTGATACGGCGGACGCCTATGAAAAACTGTTTTTT. It codes for CAISDTADAYEKLFF.

The chain couples TRBV7-2 to TRBJ2-1; D unresolved. The germline gives CDR1 SGHTA, CDR2 FQGNSA. Trimming left V 6 bases short and J 6 bases short, with 9 bases between. The CDR3 totals 12 residues. In DNA form, the CDR3 reads TGTGCCAGCAGGTCTGGGGTCAATGAGCAGTTCTTC. Protein sequence: CASRSGVNEQFF.

The rearrangement joins TRBV9 to TRBJ2-6; TRBD1 aligns across 7 bases. CDR1 and CDR2 from the germline V gene are SGDLS and YYNGEE. V dropped 3 bases and J dropped 0; count of bases not matched to a gene: 6. This CDR3 has 17 amino acids. This CDR3 is CASSENRGLSGANVLTF. CDR3 coding DNA: TGTGCCAGCAGCGAAAACAGGGGCCTCTCTGGGGCCAACGTCCTGACTTTC.

This rearrangement joins TRBV18 to TRBJ2-1; D unclear. Germline-derived CDR1 and CDR2 are KGHSH and LQKENI. V lost 2 bases, J lost 0 bases, and 11 bases lay in between. This CDR3 region has 16 residues. CDR3 loop: CASSPNYQDSYNEQFF. As DNA, the CDR3 is TGTGCCAGCTCACCAAATTACCAGGACTCCTACAATGAGCAGTTCTTC.

This chain uses TRBV7-8 with TRBJ1-6, with D possibly TRBD1 on 5 matching bases. CDR3 length: 17 amino acids. The germline gives CDR1 SGHVS, CDR2 FQNEAQ. Trimming shortened V by 3 bases and J by 4 bases, and 16 bases separated the two germline ends. The CDR3 DNA reads as TGTGCCAGCAGCTTTCCCTCCGGGGACCTTTATAATTCACCCCTCCACTTT. It codes for CASSFPSGDLYNSPLHF. The full variable domain, with the rest looked up from reference TRBV7-8 and TRBJ1-6, is GAGVSQSPRYKVAKRGQDVALRCDPISGHVSLFWYQQALGQGPEFLTYFQNEAQLDKSGLPSDRFFAERPEGSVSTLKIQRTQQEDSAVYLCASSFPSGDLYNSPLHFGNGTRLTVT.

In its sample, this clonotype was seen a few times. The chain has TRBV4-3 and TRBJ2-1; the D is unclear. V was trimmed by 4 bases and J by 4 bases, leaving 11 bases between them. CDR3 length: 14 amino acids. Germline-derived CDR1 and CDR2 are LGHNA and YSLEER. DNA of the CDR3: TGCGCCAGCAGCCCACTCGACGGGTACAATGAGCAGTTCTTC. Translating gives CASSPLDGYNEQFF.

This CDR3 reads CASSSSLASGGYEQYF. DNA of the CDR3: TGTGCCAGCAGTTCTTCCCTGGCTAGCGGGGGATACGAGCAGTACTTC. This chain connects TRBV6-2 or TRBV6-3 to TRBJ2-7; 10 bases match TRBD2. CDR1 MNHEY and CDR2 SVGEGT come from the germline V gene. The V segment lost 4 bases and the J segment 4 bases; nucleotides outside the gene matches: 10. The CDR3 covers 16 residues.

The chain couples TRBV7-9 to TRBJ1-3; D is unclear. This CDR3 has 14 amino acids. CDR1 is SEHNR, CDR2 FQNEAQ, per germline (reference sequence). V lost 4 bases to trimming and J lost 2 bases, with 9 bases between them. The CDR3 region is CASSYMITGNTIYF. The CDR3 nucleotides are TGTGCCAGCAGCTACATGATTACTGGAAACACCATATATTTT.